These 13 T cell receptor beta chains were sequenced from one sample in a study of T cells after somatic rescue of genetic block. The method was immunoSEQ multiplex PCR; TCRdb's version includes in-frame clones alone and lacks a portion of them. This sample has 45,000 to 55,000 clones, with more than 90% found just once. Sequenced: peripheral blood mononuclear cells (PBMCs). The origin of the receptors is a child less than two years old.

This chain connects TRBV10-3 to TRBJ2-7; TRBD1 agrees at 7 bases. Per germline, CDR1 ENHRY and CDR2 SYGVKD. J gave up 3 bases and V 4 bases, and 6 bases lay outside the gene matches. This CDR3 has 14 residues. The CDR3 coding sequence is TGTGCCATCAGTGTCTCGCCAGGGGGCTACGAGCAGTACTTC. As protein: CAISVSPGGYEQYF.

The chain has TRBV5-4 and TRBJ1-1, with D possibly TRBD1 on 6 matching bases. Trimming left V 4 bases short and J 7 bases short, with 14 bases between. CDR1 and CDR2 from the germline V gene are SGHNT and YYREEE (reference sequence). The CDR3 is 13 residues long. CDR3 sequence (DNA): TGTGCCAGCAGCGGGGGCAGGGTTGATGAAGCTTTCTTT. Its protein product is CASSGGRVDEAFF.

The chain joins TRBV28 to TRBJ2-2, with TRBD2 as a possible D gene (6 bases). This CDR3 region has 15 residues. Trimming pared 8 bases from V and 5 bases from J, leaving 18 bases between. The germline CDR1 and CDR2 sequences are MDHEN and SYDVKM. CDR3 nucleotide sequence: TGTGCCAGCCAATCGGGAGAAGGGGTAACCGGGGAGCTGTTTTTT. The encoded protein is CASQSGEGVTGELFF.

V is TRBV4-3 and J is TRBJ2-5; D may be TRBD1 or TRBD2 (6 bases each). Germline assignment: CDR1 LGHNA and CDR2 YSLEER. Trimming shortened V by 0 bases and J by 5 bases, and 16 bases separated the two germline ends. The CDR3 contains 16 residues. The CDR3 DNA reads as TGCGCCAGCAGCCAAGAGGAGGGCAGGGGCCGGGAGACCCAGTACTTC. Translation gives CASSQEEGRGRETQYF.

The chain is built from TRBV12-5 and TRBJ2-5; 7 bases match TRBD1. CDR3 length: 14 residues. Germline CDR1 LGHNT, CDR2 FRNRAP. V dropped 3 bases and J dropped 3; count of bases not matched to a gene: 4. DNA of the CDR3: TGTGCTAGTGGTTTCTCCGGGACAGAAGAGACCCAGTACTTC. This encodes CASGFSGTEETQYF.

This chain connects TRBV29-1 to TRBJ2-7; no firm D call. The CDR3 runs to 10 residues. Trimming left V 6 bases short and J 4 bases short, with 7 bases between. The germline V gene encodes CDR1 SQVTM and CDR2 ANQGSEA. The CDR3: CSVTAYEQYF. CDR3 nucleotides: TGCAGCGTCACAGCATACGAGCAGTACTTC.

The chain is built from TRBV19 and TRBJ1-2; the match to TRBD1 covers 9 bases. Germline V CDR1 and CDR2: LNHDA, SQIVND (reference sequence). V shed 9 bases and J 4 bases; nucleotides not matched to a gene: 0. This CDR3 spans 11 amino acids. CDR3 sequence: CARTGGYGYTF. The CDR3, as DNA: TGTGCCAGGACAGGGGGCTATGGCTACACCTTC.

V is TRBV6-1 and J is TRBJ1-6; no definite D call. Germline lookup yields CDR1 MNHNS and CDR2 SASEGT. CDR3 size: 13 residues. V was clipped by 1 base and J by 7 bases, with 5 bases between them. The CDR3 DNA sequence: TGTGCCAGCAGTGAAGGGAAAAATTCACCCCTCCACTTT. Its protein is CASSEGKNSPLHF.

This chain uses TRBV5-1 with TRBJ1-4; D is ambiguous. CDR1 SGHRS and CDR2 YFSETQ come from the germline V gene. The CDR3 extends over 13 amino acids. Trimming took 3 bases from V and 7 from J, leaving 10 bases between them. In DNA form, the CDR3 reads TGCGCCAGCAGCTCAGACGATGGTGAAAAACTGTTTTTT. Amino acids: CASSSDDGEKLFF.

The chain is built from TRBV4-1 and TRBJ2-2; 10 nucleotides agree with TRBD1. The germline gives CDR1 MGHRA, CDR2 YSYEKL. Germline trimming cut 4 bases from V and 4 bases from J; bases unmatched to any gene: 0. This CDR3 contains 14 residues. CDR3 amino acids: CASSRTGGTGELFF. The DNA of the CDR3 is TGCGCCAGCAGCCGGACAGGGGGCACCGGGGAGCTGTTTTTT.

The V and J genes are TRBV13 and TRBJ2-1, with TRBD2 identical over 11 bases. The CDR3 runs 18 residues. The germline CDR1 and CDR2 sequences are PRHDT and FYEKMQ (reference sequence). The V gene end was trimmed by 4 bases and the J gene end by 1 base; junction bases not matched to a gene: 9. CDR3 sequence (DNA): TGTGCCAGCAGCTCCCCGACTAGCGGGATCACGTCCTACAATGAGCAGTTCTTC. It encodes CASSSPTSGITSYNEQFF.

CDR3 residues: CASSLLRGTTYEQYF. The CDR3 DNA sequence: TGTGCCAGCAGCTTGCTCCGGGGCACGACCTACGAGCAGTACTTC. The chain couples TRBV5-5 to TRBJ2-7; D assignment may be TRBD1 or TRBD2 (5 bases each). The CDR3 consists of 15 residues. The ends were cut back, 1 base at V and 2 bases at J, with 13 bases in the middle. In germline, CDR1 is SGHKS, CDR2 YYEKEE (reference sequence). The variable domain in full, with the rest retrieved from reference TRBV5-5 and TRBJ2-7, is DAGVTQSPTHLIKTRGQQVTLRCSPISGHKSVSWYQQVLGQGPQFIFQYYEKEERGRGNFPDRFSARQFPNYSSELNVNALLLGDSALYLCASSLLRGTTYEQYFGPGTRLTVT.

The chain combines TRBV7-6 with TRBJ1-1; perhaps TRBD1 as D (6 bases). Germline CDR1 SGHVS, CDR2 FNYEAQ. CDR3 length: 15 residues. The V and J ends lost 5 bases and 4 bases respectively, with 17 bases between them. The CDR3 reads CASSPDSTRGTEAFF. The CDR3 coding sequence is TGTGCCAGCAGCCCGGACAGTACACGGGGCACTGAAGCTTTCTTT.